This T cell receptor (beta chain) was identified during a study of cytomegalovirus exposure and HLA in healthy donors. Whole-study context: Some 85 million unique TCRs, all from HLA-typed donors, were included in an early release of the data.

Concerning this clone: Its antigen remains unidentified. Germline is not matched at one junction end, which may reflect a read error.

The PCR ran on 60 Vbeta and 13 Jbeta primers. Profiled with immunoSEQ multiplex PCR; TCRdb holds only in-frame clones, not every one. The sample lists about 110,000 clones, less than 80% occurring once. Regarding the study as a whole: A highly shared variant cluster was judged a likely technical artifact. HLA alleles were associated with 15,000 to 20,000 TCR beta sequences in a later analysis at 0.05 false discovery rate. It was taken for granted in presence/absence analyses that sequencing depth across donors was roughly uniform.

The sequencing input was PBMCs. The TCR comes from a woman aged 25 to 39 in good health and CMV-seronegative.

CDR3: CAGSVRTSGRPEQYF. In nucleotides, the CDR3 is TGTGCCGGCTCAGTTAGGACTAGCGGGAGGCCCGAGCAGTACTTC. The J gene is TRBJ2-7, the V gene TRBV18, with 14 bases lining up with TRBD2. Germline V gene sequence: CDR1 KGHSH, CDR2 LQKENI. The CDR3 spans 15 residues.